Here is one T cell receptor beta chain with its context. This clone has a single count. The antigen it recognizes is unknown. No base qualities exist here, and no much larger clone lies one base off it. Other DNA sequences within the sample encode an identical CDR3. Healthy HIV-negative adults with no recently reported acute infections or vaccinations were included as donors. Every donor was a Caucasian adult residing in Nashville, Tennessee, USA. CD4+ T cells were enriched by magnetic negative selection; naive cells were then positively selected on CD45RA, and the negative fraction formed the memory subset. After blood collection by leukapheresis, PBMCs were isolated using Ficoll-Histopaque density gradient centrifugation and then cryopreserved in the vapor phase of liquid nitrogen. Purity and quantity of every magnetically sorted T cell population were checked by analytical flow cytometry. Genomic DNA was isolated from every sorted fraction and measured by UV absorbance on a Nanodrop 2000c.

The data stem from a study of shared clonotypes between healthy human individuals (TCRdb year 2020). Study-wide context: A few men and two women, aged 18 to 49 years, made up the cohort. For each donor, three plates each were used for CD4 naive and CD4 memory, two plates were used for CD8 naive, and one plate was used for CD8 memory. To estimate repertoire size and how much clonotype sharing occurs between individuals, the study deeply sequenced the blood TCR repertoires of several healthy adults. To increase sequencing depth and limit assay-specific biases, different laboratories used diverse techniques to prepare libraries and sequence TCR repertoires. Leukapheresis yielded between about 0.85 and 10 billion PBMCs per donor.

V is clipped by 0 bases and J by 2 bases, and the sequence between their germline boundaries is 5 bases long. The germline V gene (reference sequence) specifies MNHNY as CDR1 and SVGAGI as CDR2. The CDR3 runs 14 amino acids, cysteine and phenylalanine included. Just the 42-base CDR3 DNA is kept, in frame starting at base 1. Using the deep immunoSEQ assay, multiplex PCR amplified TCR CDR3 regions from genomic DNA. Extracted genomic DNA from each cell subset was distributed evenly across all wells of several immunoSEQ 96-well plates, and each plate was treated as a replicate. Each replicate PCR for sorted subsets received 200 ng genomic DNA, equal to 28,000 or so T cell genomes. The purified libraries were quantified using a Qubit 3.0 fluorometer, sized with a Bioanalyzer 2100, and then quantified again using the KAPA Library Quantification kit. Each immunoSEQ 96-well plate was sequenced on its own single-read 150-cycle Illumina NextSeq 550 flow cell. The authors' analysis ran thus. Because the immunoSEQ output held only junctional sequences and lacked quality scores, the filtering could not match the filtering applied to full-length reads. Sequences were annotated with PyIR, a Python wrapper for IgBLAST v1.9, and V/J genes and CDR3 were assigned using IMGT germline references. Reads were filtered out if the reads had weak V/J assignments (E-value above 1e-6), no CDR3, stop codons, out-of-frame junctions, or ambiguous translated residues. A V3J clonotype was defined by an identical inferred V gene, J gene, and CDR3 amino acid sequence. Percentage overlap between repertoires was calculated by dividing the number of shared unique clonotypes by the size of the smaller repertoire. Richness of each repertoire was evaluated using RTK rarefaction, the Chao1 estimator, and Recon v2.1 estimates of unobserved clonotypes. Generation probabilities were computed with OLGA for all TCRbeta clonotypes obtained by the gDNA method from several donors. Imported from immuneACCESS, the table was reduced by TCRdb to in-frame sequences with V and J called. These copies leave out some clones; in studies compared against another copy, an unresolved V gene accounts for under half, and the cause of the remainder is not known. V and J calls and clone size follow that table, whereas D and trimming were derived from the DNA. The table for this sample lists over 2 million clones; around 93% of them were counted only once. The ten largest clones represent about 0.41% of the sample.

Study-wide conclusions, independent of this receptor: Compared with non-shared clonotypes, clonotypes shared by all four sorted-subset donors had higher generation probabilities. Because the study included a small number of donors, the genetic and exposure-history diversity represented was limited. Even with the large sequencing depth, rarefaction of the sorted-subset datasets indicated that sequencing was incomplete. Based on pairwise subsampling, the degree of clonotype sharing among donors was expected to be affected by sequencing depth. Across a few donors, about 5% of naive CD4, 3% to 4% of naive CD8, roughly 2.2% of memory CD4, and 0.4% of memory CD8 clonotypes were shared. Sampling was restricted to blood, and TCR repertoires in tissue are likely to differ from TCR repertoires in blood. Larger estimated clonotype richness was generally found for naive subsets than for memory subsets.

This sequence was found in a man younger than 30 in good health. Some clones in this sample may be carry-over from other donors' samples. The material sequenced was naive CD4+ T cells from PBMCs. Sample cell subset or site, as interpreted from the label and publication: CD45RA+ positively selected. The chain links TRBV6-6 with TRBJ1-5; TRBD1 is possibly the D segment (5 matching bases). Here the CDR3 is given as CASSYSGRNQPQHF. The bases read TGTGCCAGCAGTTACTCGGGGCGCAATCAGCCCCAGCATTTT.